This T cell receptor (beta chain) came from a study of cytomegalovirus exposure and HLA in healthy donors. Background on the study: An analysis done earlier identified 120 million or so unique TCR beta sequences from 150 million to 200 million T cells.

It was with 60 Vbeta and 13 Jbeta primers that the PCR ran. As processed by the authors: A later analysis tallied about 80 million unique TCR beta chains, around 11 million of them shared. This table comes from immunoSEQ multiplex PCR, and its TCRdb copy is limited to in-frame clones, with some not included. Clone size and V and J calls were adopted from that table, with D and trimming inferred from the DNA. The table shows 200,000 to 250,000 clones, with 65% to 85% occurring only once. The V end was cut by 5 bases, the J end by 3 bases, with 19 bases between. Germline V gives CDR1 SGHAT, CDR2 FQNNGV. The CDR3 covers 16 residues. Turning to this clone: As yet, its antigen is unknown.

Whole-study findings and limits: Analysis performed later found more than 15,000 TCR beta sequences associated with HLA alleles at 0.05 false discovery rate. TCR beta sequences reportedly predicted the HLA-A and HLA-B alleles of most subjects accurately.

Sequenced input: PBMCs. The sequence came from a man in his forties or fifties in good health and CMV-seronegative. The chain links TRBV11-2 to TRBJ2-5; a possible D gene is TRBD2 (6 bases). The CDR3: CASSPDPVLAKETQYF. CDR3 DNA sequence: TGTGCCAGCAGCCCCGACCCTGTACTAGCAAAAGAGACCCAGTACTTC.